This T cell receptor beta chain originates from a study of blood T cell repertoires in COVID-19. The CDR3 has 14 residues. Germline V CDR1 and CDR2: LNHDA, SQIVND (reference sequence). The germline V and J ends were trimmed by 7 bases and 7 bases, with 19 bases remaining between them. The repertoire was sequenced with immunoSEQ multiplex PCR; TCRdb's copy has only in-frame clones and lacks some. Here the sample spans approximately 31,000 clones, around nine tenths being singletons. The sequencing input was peripheral blood. The sequence was obtained from a human donor with active COVID-19. The donor label of this sample is uncertain. The rearrangement joins TRBV19 to TRBJ1-1, with D unresolved. As DNA, the CDR3 is TGTGCCAGTACCCCCCCTTGGGGAGTGGATGAAGCTTTCTTT. Translated: CASTPPWGVDEAFF.